This passage covers 12 T cell receptor beta chains from one sample sequenced in a study of blood T cells in healthy people across ages. Primers used in a second PCR of roughly 6 to 12 cycles were a sample-barcoded 5' primer and a J-beta primer mix. A single record per CDR3 protein comes from TCRdb applying MiXCR to the 5' RACE reads. This table has 540,000 or so distinct CDR3 sequences, 25% to 30% appearing once. The sample taken for sequencing was blood. These receptors were taken from a woman between 65 and 79 years old in good health.

This clonotype has only a few counts. This chain joins TRBV7-3 and TRBJ1-2, with unresolved D. CDR3 length: 16 amino acids. V shed 2 bases and J shed 2 bases, with 15 bases lying between them. Germline V gives CDR1 SGHTA, CDR2 FQGTGA. The CDR3 DNA reads as TGTGCCAGCAGCTTAGTCGGTGGCCCTACGAACTATGGCTACACCTTC. Translating it yields CASSLVGGPTNYGYTF.

Only a few counts were recorded for this clonotype. Here the CDR3 reads CSARDDRYGYTF. The CDR3 DNA sequence: TGCAGTGCTAGAGATGACAGATATGGCTACACCTTC. The rearrangement uses TRBV20-1 and TRBJ1-2; TRBD1 is a possible D gene (5 bases). V shed 0 bases and J shed 5 bases, with 7 bases lying between them. The CDR3 totals 12 residues. In germline, CDR1 is DFQATT, CDR2 SNEGSKA (reference sequence).

This clonotype was seen more than once but under ten times. CDR3 nucleotides: TGTGCCGACCGGGACAGGGGAGGCGGCGGCTCACCCCTCCACTTT. It yields the protein CADRDRGGGGSPLHF. The chain combines TRBV2 with TRBJ1-6; 10 positions agree with TRBD1. The CDR3 runs to 15 residues. Trimming cost V 11 bases and J 10 bases; bases outside gene matches: 14. Germline values: CDR1 SNHLY, CDR2 FYNNEI.

The genes are TRBV9 and TRBJ2-5; no clear D. Trimming removed 3 bases at V and 1 base at J, with 10 bases between. The CDR3 loop spans 14 amino acids. From germline, CDR1 is SGDLS and CDR2 YYNGEE. CDR3 DNA: TGTGCCAGCAGCGGGGTGGGAAGCCAAGAGACCCAGTACTTC. Residues: CASSGVGSQETQYF.

This clonotype showed up just a few times. CDR3 DNA: TGTGCCAGCAGGCCTCGGGGGCGGAGTGGAAAACTGTTTTTT. Its translation is CASRPRGRSGKLFF. This rearrangement joins TRBV7-2 to TRBJ1-4, with TRBD1 as a possible D gene (6 bases). Germline CDR1 and CDR2: SGHTA and FQGNSA. CDR3 length: 14 amino acids. The V end was cut by 6 bases, the J end by 10 bases, with 18 bases between.

The chain carries TRBV7-9 and TRBJ2-5; D gene uncertain. V lost 5 bases and J 4 bases, leaving 8 bases between the germline ends. The CDR3 extends over 12 amino acids. From germline, CDR1 is SEHNR and CDR2 FQNEAQ (reference sequence). The DNA for the CDR3 is TGTGCCAGCAGCGAAACTTCAGAGACCCAGTACTTC. Residues: CASSETSETQYF.

This chain joins TRBV29-1 and TRBJ1-2; maybe TRBD1 (6 bases). This CDR3 region has 13 residues. Germline V gene lookup returns CDR1 SQVTM and CDR2 ANQGSEA. Between the trimmed V and J ends, which lost 3 bases and 5 bases, there was a span of 13 bases. The CDR3 nucleotides are TGCAGCGTTGACGCAGGGGACGCGTATGGCTACACCTTC. This sequence encodes CSVDAGDAYGYTF.

The rearrangement links TRBV12-3 or TRBV12-4 to TRBJ1-5, with D unclear. Between the trimmed V and J ends, which lost 3 bases and 5 bases, there was a span of 8 bases. The CDR3 has 13 residues. The CDR3: CASSFSVDQPQHF. The CDR3 DNA sequence: TGTGCCAGCAGTTTCAGCGTAGATCAGCCCCAGCATTTT.

This clonotype came up many times. As DNA, the CDR3 is TGTGCCAGCAGCTTAGGACGGCTCAATGAGCAGTTCTTC. This translates into CASSLGRLNEQFF. The chain recombines TRBV7-2 with TRBJ2-1, with D hard to call. CDR1 is SGHTA, CDR2 FQGNSA, per germline. The CDR3 extends over 13 amino acids. V was pared by 1 base and J by 6 bases, with 7 bases between. Full variable domain (missing parts from reference TRBV7-2 and TRBJ2-1): GAGVSQSPSNKVTEKGKDVELRCDPISGHTALYWYRQSLGQGLEFLIYFQGNSAPDKSGLPSDRFSAERTGGSVSTLTIQRTQQEDSAVYLCASSLGRLNEQFFGPGTRLTVL.

The rearrangement links TRBV5-1 to TRBJ2-1; 7 bases are shared with TRBD2. The CDR3 covers 15 residues. V lost 0 bases to trimming and J lost 8 bases; unmatched junction nucleotides: 8. Per germline, CDR1 SGHRS and CDR2 YFSETQ. The CDR3: CASSLGSGGSDEQFF. The CDR3 DNA follows: TGCGCCAGCAGCTTGGGATCTGGCGGGAGCGATGAGCAGTTCTTC.

A few counts support this clonotype. The V gene is TRBV7-2, the J gene TRBJ2-7; D unresolved. The germline CDR1 and CDR2 sequences are SGHTA and FQGNSA. V was clipped by 8 bases and J by 5 bases, with 19 bases between them. The CDR3 spans 14 residues. The DNA of the CDR3 is TGTGCCAGCCGTAGTGGCCGAAATGGACACGAGCAGTACTTC. Its translation: CASRSGRNGHEQYF.

This chain joins TRBV7-2 and TRBJ2-5; D remains ambiguous. The CDR3 has 15 residues. Trimming cost V 4 bases and J 0 bases, with 12 bases left between them. CDR1 and CDR2 (germline): SGHTA, FQGNSA. Written as DNA, the CDR3 is TGTGCCAGCAGCTCGGTACGTGGGTACCAAGAGACCCAGTACTTC. As protein: CASSSVRGYQETQYF.